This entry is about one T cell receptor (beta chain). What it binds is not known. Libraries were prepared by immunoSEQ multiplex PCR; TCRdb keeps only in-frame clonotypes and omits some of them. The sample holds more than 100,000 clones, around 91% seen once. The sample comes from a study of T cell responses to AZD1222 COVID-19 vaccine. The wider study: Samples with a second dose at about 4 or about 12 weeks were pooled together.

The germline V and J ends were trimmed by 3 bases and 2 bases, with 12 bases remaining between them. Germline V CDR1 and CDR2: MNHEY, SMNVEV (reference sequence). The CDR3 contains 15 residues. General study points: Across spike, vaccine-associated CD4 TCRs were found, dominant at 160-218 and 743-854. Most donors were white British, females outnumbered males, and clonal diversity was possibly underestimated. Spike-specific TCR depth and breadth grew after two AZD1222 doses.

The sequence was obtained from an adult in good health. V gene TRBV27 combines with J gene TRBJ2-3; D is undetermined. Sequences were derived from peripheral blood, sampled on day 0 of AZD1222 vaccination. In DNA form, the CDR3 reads TGTGCCAGCAGTTTTCGTGGACCCAACACAGATACGCAGTATTTT. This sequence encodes CASSFRGPNTDTQYF.